Shown below are 23 T cell receptor beta chains from a single sample sequenced in a study of long-term antiretroviral therapy in people with HIV. This was the immunoSEQ v3.0 assay at survey level. Generated by immunoSEQ multiplex PCR, the TCRdb table keeps only in-frame clones and is missing some. The table shows 35,000 or so clones, with approximately 94% occurring only once. Source: unsorted PBMCs, taken 4.1 years after starting antiretroviral therapy. The receptors here all came from a woman aged 45-65 years with HIV.

This clone was picked up a small number of times. The genes are TRBV10-1 and TRBJ1-3; 8 bases map to TRBD1. The CDR3 has 15 amino acids. The ends lost 3 bases at V and 3 bases at J; junction bases unmatched: 4. Looked up from germline, CDR1 is WNHNN and CDR2 is SYGVQD (reference sequence). CDR3 DNA: TGCGCCAGCAGTGATCCGGACAGGGTTGGAAACACCATATATTTT. It is translated as CASSDPDRVGNTIYF.

The chain carries TRBV28 and TRBJ1-3; D ambiguous. This CDR3 has 15 residues. Per germline, CDR1 MDHEN and CDR2 SYDVKM. The V gene lost 6 bases and the J gene lost 3 bases, with 15 bases spanning the gap. CDR3 nucleotides: TGTGCCAGCAGGCCGCGAGGTGGTGTTGGAAACACCATATATTTT. Encoded protein: CASRPRGGVGNTIYF.

DNA for the CDR3: TGTGCCAGCAGCTTAACACGACAGGGGATCGGCTACACCTTC. Its protein is CASSLTRQGIGYTF. The chain employs TRBV5-6 and TRBJ1-2; 8 bases agree with TRBD1. There are 14 residues in the CDR3. J was trimmed by 8 bases and V by 2 bases; bases with no gene match: 8. Germline CDR1 is SGHDT and CDR2 is YYEEEE.

This rearrangement joins TRBV7-2 to TRBJ1-2, with 11 bases that match TRBD1. The CDR3 is made up of 14 amino acids. Losses at the gene ends were 1 base for V and 6 bases for J; bases not matched to a gene: 1. CDR1 and CDR2 from the germline V gene are SGHTA and FQGNSA. The DNA for the CDR3 is TGTGCCAGCAGCTTAGAGGGACAGGGGGATGGCTACACCTTC. The encoded protein is CASSLEGQGDGYTF.

This clone came up once. The V gene is TRBV20-1, the J gene TRBJ1-4; D not resolved. Looked up from germline, CDR1 is DFQATT and CDR2 is SNEGSKA (reference sequence). The CDR3 is 10 residues long. The ends were cut back, 5 bases at V and 5 bases at J, with 3 bases in the middle. CDR3 nucleotide sequence: TGCAGTGCTCAAAATGAAAAACTGTTTTTT. Translating gives CSAQNEKLFF.

This chain links TRBV2 with TRBJ1-1; tentatively, D is TRBD1 (6 bases). V lost 4 bases to trimming and J lost 4 bases, with 16 bases between them. CDR3 length equals 15 residues. The germline gives CDR1 SNHLY, CDR2 FYNNEI. Here the CDR3 reads CASSGEKGEGTEAFF. In DNA, the CDR3 is TGTGCCAGCAGTGGCGAGAAGGGGGAAGGCACTGAAGCTTTCTTT. The full variable domain, its missing parts supplied by reference TRBV2 and TRBJ1-1, is EPEVTQTPSHQVTQMGQEVILRCVPISNHLYFYWYRQILGQKVEFLVSFYNNEISEKSEIFDDQFSVERPDGSNFTLKIRSTKLEDSAMYFCASSGEKGEGTEAFFGQGTRLTVV.

V gene TRBV2 combines with J gene TRBJ1-6; D not resolved. There are 14 residues in the CDR3. V was pared by 4 bases and J by 7 bases, with 11 bases between. Germline assignment: CDR1 SNHLY and CDR2 FYNNEI. CDR3 amino acids: CASSGEGMNSPLHF. The CDR3 coding sequence is TGTGCCAGCAGTGGGGAGGGAATGAATTCACCCCTCCACTTT.

The rearrangement links TRBV27 to TRBJ1-6; D unclear. This CDR3 is built from 16 residues. Germline V CDR1 and CDR2: MNHEY, SMNVEV (reference sequence). Trimming left V 2 bases short and J 0 bases short, with 8 bases between. CDR3 sequence reads: CASSLTVSSYNSPLHF. The CDR3 coding sequence is TGTGCCAGCAGTTTAACCGTGAGCTCCTATAATTCACCCCTCCACTTT.

CDR3 residues: CASSISLPTTGELFF. The CDR3 coding sequence is TGTGCCAGTAGTATTTCACTACCAACCACCGGGGAGCTGTTTTTT. V and J are TRBV19 and TRBJ2-2; D remains ambiguous. Germline lookup yields CDR1 LNHDA and CDR2 SQIVND (reference sequence). The CDR3 sequence is 15 residues long. V was clipped by 3 bases and J by 4 bases, with 12 bases between them.

This chain connects TRBV4-3 to TRBJ2-7; 12 bases fit TRBD2. Germline V gene lookup returns CDR1 LGHNA and CDR2 YSLEER. V lost 4 bases, J lost 6 bases, and 13 bases stayed unmatched. The length of the CDR3 is 17 residues. The CDR3 region is CASSRRLAGERYGEQYF. The CDR3 DNA sequence: TGCGCCAGCAGCCGAAGACTAGCGGGGGAGCGCTACGGCGAGCAGTACTTC.

The chain combines TRBV18 with TRBJ2-5, with TRBD2 as a possible D gene (6 bases). Trimming removed 3 bases from V and 3 bases from J, with 14 bases in between. Looked up from germline, CDR1 is KGHSH and CDR2 is LQKENI. CDR3 length: 15 residues. The CDR3 nucleotides read TGTGCCAGCTCACCTCCTGCGGGGCTAGAAGAGACCCAGTACTTC. Translation: CASSPPAGLEETQYF.

J is TRBJ1-2 and V is TRBV5-8; 10 bases align to TRBD1. The CDR3 sequence is 15 residues long. The V gene's germline CDR1 is SGHTS and CDR2 YDEGEE. The junction had 5 bases not matched to a gene; V was cut back by 4 bases and J by 2 bases. CDR3 DNA: TGTGCCAGCAGCCCCTTGGGACAGGGGAACTATGGCTACACCTTC. It specifies CASSPLGQGNYGYTF.

This rearrangement joins TRBV6-1 to TRBJ1-4, with unresolved D. Deletions cut 0 bases from V and 8 bases from J, with 22 bases between. The CDR3 loop spans 18 amino acids. Germline loops: CDR1 MNHNS, CDR2 SASEGT. The CDR3 is CASSEAVMSGRVREKLFF. The CDR3, as DNA: TGTGCCAGCAGTGAAGCCGTGATGAGCGGGAGGGTCCGGGAAAAACTGTTTTTT.

This chain joins TRBV6-5 and TRBJ1-4; D is undetermined. Germline-derived CDR1 and CDR2 are MNHEY and SVGAGI. Trimming left V 5 bases short and J 2 bases short, with 9 bases between. CDR3 length: 14 residues. The CDR3 region is CASSRGRTNEKLFF. The CDR3 DNA follows: TGTGCCAGCAGTAGAGGACGGACTAATGAAAAACTGTTTTTT.

This chain connects TRBV25-1 to TRBJ1-6, with D possibly TRBD1 on 6 matching bases. Germline-derived CDR1 and CDR2 are MGHDK and SYGVNS. The CDR3 has 14 amino acids. Trimming took off 3 bases at V and 6 bases at J, with 9 bases between the two ends. The CDR3 coding sequence is TGTGCCAGCAGTGAGGCAGGGGTTAATTCACCCCTCCACTTT. This gives the protein CASSEAGVNSPLHF.

This clone showed up just once. The chain joins TRBV6-4 to TRBJ1-5; 7 bases match TRBD1. V lost 5 bases and J lost 5; bases outside the gene matches: 6. Germline CDR1 and CDR2: MRHNA and SNTAGT. The CDR3 runs to 14 residues. CDR3 region: CASSSRGGDQPQHF. The CDR3 bases are TGTGCCAGCAGTTCCAGGGGGGGGGATCAGCCCCAGCATTTT.

The chain employs TRBV5-6 and TRBJ1-2; D not resolved. CDR3 size: 15 residues. Germline V CDR1 and CDR2: SGHDT, YYEEEE. V lost 4 bases and J 8 bases, leaving 21 bases between the germline ends. The CDR3 DNA reads as TGTGCCAGCAGCCCGCTTTTAGAAGCGGGAGTCGGCTACACCTTC. Its translation: CASSPLLEAGVGYTF.

The gene calls are TRBV19 and TRBJ2-7; TRBD2 matches 11 bases. The germline V gene encodes CDR1 LNHDA and CDR2 SQIVND (reference sequence). The CDR3 is made up of 15 amino acids. The V gene end was trimmed by 4 bases and the J gene end by 0 bases; junction bases not matched to a gene: 2. The CDR3 here is CASSTLAGGSYEQYF. The CDR3 nucleotides are TGTGCCAGTAGTACTCTAGCGGGGGGCTCCTACGAGCAGTACTTC.

The chain carries TRBV18 and TRBJ2-7; D not resolved. CDR3 size: 15 residues. Germline CDR1 reads KGHSH; CDR2 reads LQKENI. The V and J ends lost 6 bases and 4 bases respectively, with 19 bases between them. DNA of the CDR3: TGTGCCAGCTCGGAGCAGGTCAAACCCCCGTACGAGCAGTACTTC. Encoded protein: CASSEQVKPPYEQYF.

This clone was observed a handful of times. The V call is TRBV6-5, the J call TRBJ2-1; 9 bases are a match to TRBD1. Germline V gene lookup returns CDR1 MNHEY and CDR2 SVGAGI. This CDR3 is built from 16 residues. V gave up 2 bases and J gave up 7 bases; unmatched junction bases: 9. The CDR3 here is CASSYGYGTGKNEQFF. For the CDR3, the DNA is TGTGCCAGCAGTTACGGTTACGGGACAGGGAAGAATGAGCAGTTCTTC.

The chain is built from TRBV18 and TRBJ1-1; TRBD1 matches at 10 bases. Germline V gives CDR1 KGHSH, CDR2 LQKENI. The J segment lost 1 base and the V segment lost 5 bases, leaving 7 bases of the junction unmatched. The CDR3 runs 16 residues. The CDR3 spells CASSADRGRGNTEAFF. As DNA, the CDR3 is TGTGCCAGCTCAGCCGACAGGGGGCGGGGGAACACTGAAGCTTTCTTT.

The chain joins TRBV6-6 to TRBJ2-7; D possibly corresponds to TRBD2 (7 bases). CDR3 length: 15 amino acids. V gave up 0 bases and J gave up 4 bases, with 13 bases separating them. Germline-derived CDR1 and CDR2 are MNHNY and SVGAGI (reference sequence). CDR3 sequence: CASSYSGGPQYEQYF. CDR3 nucleotides: TGTGCCAGCAGTTACTCGGGGGGGCCCCAATACGAGCAGTACTTC.

CDR3 sequence (DNA): TGCGCCAGCAGCCAAGATCGGTTTTCCTACAATGAGCAGTTCTTC. Its translation is CASSQDRFSYNEQFF. The V gene is TRBV4-3, the J gene TRBJ2-1; no reliable D call. The CDR3 length is 15 residues. CDR1 is LGHNA, CDR2 YSLEER, per germline. V lost 0 bases and J 1 base, leaving 7 bases between the germline ends.